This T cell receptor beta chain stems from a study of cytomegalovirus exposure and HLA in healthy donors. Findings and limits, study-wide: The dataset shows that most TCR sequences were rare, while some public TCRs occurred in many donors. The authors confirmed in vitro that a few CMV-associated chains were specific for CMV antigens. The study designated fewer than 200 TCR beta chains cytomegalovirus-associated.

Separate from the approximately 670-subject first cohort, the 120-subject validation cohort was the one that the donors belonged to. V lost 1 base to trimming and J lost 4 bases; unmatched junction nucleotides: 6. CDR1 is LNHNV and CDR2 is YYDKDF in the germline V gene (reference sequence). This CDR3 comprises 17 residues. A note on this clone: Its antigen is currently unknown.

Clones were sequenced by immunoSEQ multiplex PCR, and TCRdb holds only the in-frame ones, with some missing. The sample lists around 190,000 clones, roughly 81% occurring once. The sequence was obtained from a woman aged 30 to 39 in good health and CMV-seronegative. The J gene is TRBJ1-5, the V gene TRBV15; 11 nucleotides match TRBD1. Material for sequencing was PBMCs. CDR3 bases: TGTGCCACCAGCAGAGCCCCGGACAGGGGGCGGAATCAGCCCCAGCATTTT. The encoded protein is CATSRAPDRGRNQPQHF.